A selection of T cell receptor beta chains follows, all from one sample in a study of T cells in narcolepsy. Assay: immunoSEQ multiplex PCR; the TCRdb copy retains only in-frame clones and omits some. The profile shows some 33,000 clones, almost 90% of them singletons. The sequenced sample was CD45RA- memory CD4+ T cells from PBMCs. Source of these receptors: a human donor with narcolepsy. Both conserved end residues are part of each CDR3. The order of the fields is V gene, clone size, J gene, CDR3 protein. Expanded clones get a size class; other rows say once, few or many, or leave the size out.

V: TRBV6-1; size: few; J: TRBJ1-6; CDR3: CASTRGNPNNSPLHF
V: TRBV5-5; size: NA; J: TRBJ2-2; CDR3: CASSGGTGRIWTGELFF
V: TRBV29-1; size: NA; J: TRBJ1-1; CDR3: CSVPGGHTEAFF
V: TRBV28; size: NA; J: TRBJ2-3; CDR3: CASASGDTDTQYF
V: TRBV5-1; size: NA; J: TRBJ2-7; CDR3: CASSLAGGPREQYF
V: TRBV10-2; size: few; J: TRBJ2-6; CDR3: CASSAARGKSGANVLTF
V: TRBV5-4; size: NA; J: NA; CDR3: CASSGGLVGPYEQYF
V: TRBV30; size: NA; J: TRBJ2-1; CDR3: CAWRGNRNNEQFF
V: TRBV4-2; size: NA; J: TRBJ2-5; CDR3: CASSQSPQGARRETQYF
V: TRBV2; size: once; J: TRBJ1-5; CDR3: CASNPGISNQPQHF
V: TRBV6-6; size: NA; J: TRBJ2-3; CDR3: CASRNGGESPTDTQYF
V: TRBV9; size: NA; J: TRBJ2-7; CDR3: CASSSGGVSGYEQYF
V: TRBV6-1; size: NA; J: TRBJ1-3; CDR3: CASVRGRNTIYF
V: TRBV7-2; size: NA; J: TRBJ1-5; CDR3: CASSGQPGATIQPQHF
V: TRBV5-1; size: once; J: TRBJ2-7; CDR3: CASSTSTGDEQYF
V: TRBV10-3; size: NA; J: TRBJ2-3; CDR3: CAISASGRAYGDTQYF
V: TRBV5-5; size: NA; J: TRBJ1-1; CDR3: CASSLGMTGMNTEAFF
V: TRBV28; size: once; J: TRBJ1-5; CDR3: CASSFNRDRAQPQHF
V: TRBV2; size: NA; J: NA; CDR3: CASSVGQDYEQYF
V: TRBV14; size: NA; J: TRBJ1-4; CDR3: CASSLLNEKLFF
V: TRBV19; size: NA; J: TRBJ2-7; CDR3: CASSMTGASYEQYF
V: TRBV5-1; size: NA; J: TRBJ2-5; CDR3: CASSLEGRYQETQYF
V: TRBV7-9; size: once; J: TRBJ1-4; CDR3: CASSLRQGNEKLFF
V: TRBV6-1; size: NA; J: TRBJ1-6; CDR3: CASSTTGQGDSPLHF
V: TRBV5-8; size: few; J: TRBJ1-3; CDR3: CASTSPRGTGNTIYF
V: TRBV18; size: once; J: TRBJ1-5; CDR3: CASSPTRTGEGNQPQHF
V: TRBV4-1; size: NA; J: TRBJ2-3; CDR3: CASSQDLVGSGGSTDTQYF
V: TRBV11-2; size: NA; J: TRBJ2-1; CDR3: CASSLGTSYNEQFF
V: TRBV29-1; size: NA; J: TRBJ2-2; CDR3: CSAGKVNTGELFF
V: TRBV7-6; size: NA; J: TRBJ1-1; CDR3: CASRPQGAHTEAFF
V: TRBV7-2; size: NA; J: TRBJ2-3; CDR3: CASSFLPSGSTDTQYF
V: TRBV28; size: NA; J: TRBJ2-1; CDR3: CASSGRFEFF
V: TRBV4-1; size: NA; J: TRBJ1-1; CDR3: CASSHLQRKRGMNTEAFF
V: TRBV5-1; size: NA; J: TRBJ2-1; CDR3: CASSFLAGDYNEQFF
V: TRBV1; size: once; J: TRBJ2-1; CDR3: CTSSPGLAGGYEQFF
V: TRBV7-6; size: NA; J: TRBJ2-5; CDR3: CASSLFPKETQYF
V: TRBV5-6; size: NA; J: TRBJ2-4; CDR3: CASSTPPGTIGKNIQYF
V: TRBV30; size: NA; J: TRBJ2-3; CDR3: CAWSRGSTDTQYF
V: TRBV2; size: NA; J: TRBJ2-2; CDR3: CASRDGTNTGELFF
V: TRBV19; size: NA; J: TRBJ2-7; CDR3: CASSMFAGTHEQYF
V: TRBV19; size: NA; J: TRBJ1-6; CDR3: CASRDSRTNSPLHF
V: TRBV27; size: once; J: TRBJ2-7; CDR3: CASSLGGARPYEQYF
V: TRBV20-1; size: NA; J: TRBJ2-7; CDR3: CSARDGNEQYF
V: TRBV4-2; size: NA; J: TRBJ1-2; CDR3: CASSRTLGEGYTF
V: TRBV6-6; size: NA; J: TRBJ2-3; CDR3: CASVQRSTDTQYF
V: TRBV27; size: NA; J: TRBJ2-7; CDR3: CASSSRTGKQYEQYF
V: TRBV9; size: NA; J: TRBJ1-2; CDR3: CASSTGRGRDGYTF
V: TRBV4-3; size: NA; J: TRBJ2-6; CDR3: CASSQSSGANVLTF
V: TRBV14; size: few; J: TRBJ1-2; CDR3: CASSQRTYGYTF
V: TRBV11-2; size: NA; J: TRBJ1-1; CDR3: CASSLGAVWLNTEAFF
V: TRBV2; size: NA; J: TRBJ2-7; CDR3: CASRPGQGPYEQYF
V: TRBV11-3; size: NA; J: TRBJ2-3; CDR3: CASSPDSSSTDTQYF
V: TRBV10-3; size: NA; J: TRBJ1-1; CDR3: CAIRESTGIGTEAFF